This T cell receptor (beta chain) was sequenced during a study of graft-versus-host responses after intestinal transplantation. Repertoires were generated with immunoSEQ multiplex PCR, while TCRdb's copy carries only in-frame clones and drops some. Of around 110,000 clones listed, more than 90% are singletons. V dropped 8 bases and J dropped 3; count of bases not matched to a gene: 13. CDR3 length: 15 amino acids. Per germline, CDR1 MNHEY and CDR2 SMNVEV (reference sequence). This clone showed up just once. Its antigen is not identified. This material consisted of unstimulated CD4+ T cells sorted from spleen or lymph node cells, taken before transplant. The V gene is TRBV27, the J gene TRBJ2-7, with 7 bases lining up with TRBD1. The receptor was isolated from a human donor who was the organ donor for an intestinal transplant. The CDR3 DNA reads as TGTGCCAGCCGGACGTGGACAGGACATAACTACGAGCAGTACTTC. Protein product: CASRTWTGHNYEQYF.